The clone carrying this TCR beta chain was detected a few times. This sample stems from a study of low-dose radiotherapy and immunotherapy resistance in tumors. Primers used for first-strand cDNA, a TRAV- and TRBV-specific set, covered both alpha and beta chains. Amplification of TCRs used a constant-region primer and V-primer adapter for roughly 22 PCR cycles. Each CDR3 protein is one row after TCRdb ran MiXCR on the reads. The data show roughly 76,000 distinct CDR3 sequences, under 20% seen once. The ends were cut back, 3 bases at V and 5 bases at J, with 10 bases in the middle. The CDR3 is made up of 13 amino acids. Germline-derived CDR1 and CDR2 are DFQATT and SNEGSKA (reference sequence). This sample's time point: before trial treatment.

The chain employs TRBV20-1 and TRBJ1-4; D gene uncertain. Sequenced here: PBMCs, sampled before treatment. The TCR was taken from a male donor with prostate cancer. The CDR3 sequence is CSASPLGNEKLFF. The DNA of the CDR3 is TGCAGTGCTAGTCCGCTTGGGAATGAAAAACTGTTTTTT.